The clone carrying this T cell receptor (beta chain) has ten or more counts. The sample comes from a study of regulatory T cells in long-lasting Graves disease. Time point described: newly diagnosed GD, antithyroid drugs for less than 3 months. With RNA extracted from PBMCs as input, the TCR library was made. HTBI primers from iRepertoire and Arm-PCR of CDR3 regions yielded the TCR beta libraries. TCRdb re-analysed the multiplex PCR reads in MiXCR, keeping a single row per CDR3 protein. Among under 700,000 distinct CDR3 sequences listed, 16% were seen once. V lost 4 bases and J 2 bases, leaving 8 bases between the germline ends. Germline CDR1 and CDR2: LNHDA and SQIVND (reference sequence). The CDR3 contains 13 residues. These same data were also listed under a study on T cells in Graves' hyperthyroidism and ophthalmopathy. From that paper: Most expanded thyroid clonotypes above 0.001 recurred in blood.

The sequence was collected from a woman aged 35-65 years with Graves disease. The chain carries TRBV19 and TRBJ1-2; D not certain. Sequences were derived from peripheral blood mononuclear cells (PBMCs), sampled at new diagnosis, from a patient treated with antithyroid drugs. CDR3 sequence (DNA): TGTGCCAGTAGTAGACCAGGCAACTATGGCTACACCTTC. Protein: CASSRPGNYGYTF.